Presented here are 3 T cell receptor beta chains from one specimen sequenced in a study of breast tumors, draining lymph nodes, adjacent tissues. TCRdb analysed the multiplex PCR reads with MiXCR anew, one entry per CDR3 protein. Of 200,000 to 300,000 distinct CDR3 sequences in the sample, 30% were seen once. Axillary draining lymph nodes of breast cancer patients supplied the node samples. The source material was axillary lymph node tissue. The receptors were sampled from a female donor with breast cancer. Some clones in this sample may be carry-over from other donors' samples.

With respect to this clonotype: This could be a read error, since a much larger clone is one nucleotide away. The rearrangement links TRBV11-1 to TRBJ2-7; 12 bases are shared with TRBD2. The germline V gene has CDR1 SGHAT and CDR2 FQDESV (reference sequence). Unmatched junction bases numbered 13, after V lost 5 bases and J lost 2 bases. The CDR3 sequence is 18 residues long. The CDR3 sequence: CASSHRLAGVTGAYEQYF. The CDR3, as DNA: TGTGCCAGCAGCCACAGACTAGCGGGAGTCACCGGGGCCTACGAGCAGTACTTC.

This clonotype has ten or more counts. V and J are TRBV6-5 and TRBJ2-7, with 8 bases that match TRBD2. This CDR3 spans 16 amino acids. Germline CDR1 MNHEY, CDR2 SVGAGI. Trimming took 5 bases from V and 3 from J; bases not matched to a gene: 12. The chain's CDR3 is CASSPGTGLVFYEQYF. CDR3 coding DNA: TGTGCCAGCAGTCCCGGCACGGGACTAGTCTTCTACGAGCAGTACTTC.

This clonotype has at least ten counts. V is TRBV5-4 and J is TRBJ2-2, with 10 bases that match TRBD2. The J segment lost 0 bases and the V segment lost 4 bases, leaving 9 bases of the junction unmatched. The germline gives CDR1 SGHNT, CDR2 YYREEE (reference sequence). CDR3 length: 18 amino acids. CDR3 sequence: CASSGGGSGGSNTGELFF. In DNA form, the CDR3 reads TGTGCCAGCAGCGGAGGGGGTAGCGGGGGGTCGAACACCGGGGAGCTGTTTTTT.